The 29 T cell receptor beta chains given below trace back to one sample, sequenced in a study of blood T cell repertoires in COVID-19. Clones were sequenced by immunoSEQ multiplex PCR, and TCRdb holds only the in-frame ones, with some missing. Of some 350,000 clones detected, 88% appear once; the ten largest clones hold about 7%. The sample was peripheral blood. The receptors were sampled from a woman in her seventies with COVID-19, enrolled during active disease.

V is TRBV29-1 and J is TRBJ2-7; 7 bases line up with TRBD1. The V gene's germline CDR1 is SQVTM and CDR2 ANQGSEA. The CDR3 length is 15 residues. J was trimmed by 5 bases and V by 3 bases; bases with no gene match: 13. The CDR3 here is CSVEDPGGTGNEQYF. CDR3 coding DNA: TGCAGCGTTGAGGACCCAGGGGGTACCGGAAACGAGCAGTACTTC.

There are a few counts of this clone. The V gene is TRBV29-1, the J gene TRBJ2-1; 8 nucleotides match TRBD1. CDR3 length equals 14 residues. J was trimmed by 7 bases and V by 1 base; bases with no gene match: 6. Germline CDR1 and CDR2: SQVTM and ANQGSEA. The CDR3 coding sequence is TGCAGCGTTGAAGGGCAGGGGGCGACGAATGAGCAGTTCTTC. Amino acid sequence: CSVEGQGATNEQFF.

Regarding this clone: The sample holds other DNA sequences that translate to the same CDR3. The chain is built from TRBV5-1 and TRBJ2-5, with TRBD1 as a possible D gene (5 bases). V was shortened by 1 base and J by 3 bases, with 7 bases between the two germline ends. The CDR3 length is 13 residues. The germline gives CDR1 SGHRS, CDR2 YFSETQ. The chain's CDR3 is CASSLQGKETQYF. The CDR3 coding sequence is TGCGCCAGCAGCTTGCAGGGTAAAGAGACCCAGTACTTC.

The chain recombines TRBV15 with TRBJ1-1, with a possible D match to TRBD1 (5 bases). From germline, CDR1 is LNHNV and CDR2 YYDKDF (reference sequence). The CDR3 runs 15 residues. V was clipped by 0 bases and J by 1 base, with 9 bases between them. This CDR3 is CATSRDPGGNTEAFF. For the CDR3, the DNA is TGTGCCACCAGCAGAGATCCCGGGGGGAACACTGAAGCTTTCTTT.

This sequence joins TRBV5-6 and TRBJ2-2, with D perhaps matching TRBD2 (5 bases). Trimming removed 0 bases from V and 6 bases from J, with 15 bases in between. This CDR3 is built from 16 residues. Germline CDR1 SGHDT, CDR2 YYEEEE. The CDR3 here is CASSLGPSTRAGELFF. The DNA of the CDR3 is TGTGCCAGCAGCTTGGGGCCTTCTACGAGGGCCGGGGAGCTGTTTTTT.

This sequence joins TRBV2 and TRBJ1-5; 7 bases match TRBD1. This CDR3 has 15 residues. Germline V gene sequence: CDR1 SNHLY, CDR2 FYNNEI. The V segment lost 4 bases and the J segment 1 base; nucleotides outside the gene matches: 4. The CDR3 nucleotides are TGTGCCAGCAGTGCGACAGGGATCAGCAATCAGCCCCAGCATTTT. Translation gives CASSATGISNQPQHF. Looking up the rest from reference TRBV2 and TRBJ1-5 gives the full variable domain: EPEVTQTPSHQVTQMGQEVILRCVPISNHLYFYWYRQILGQKVEFLVSFYNNEISEKSEIFDDQFSVERPDGSNFTLKIRSTKLEDSAMYFCASSATGISNQPQHFGDGTRLSIL.

The genes are TRBV20-1 and TRBJ2-3; 7 bases agree with TRBD1. The CDR3 length is 16 residues. Germline trimming cut 3 bases from V and 1 base from J; bases unmatched to any gene: 10. Germline V lookup: CDR1 DFQATT, CDR2 SNEGSKA (reference sequence). The CDR3 sequence: CSASPSLGGRTDTQYF. Written as DNA, the CDR3 is TGCAGTGCTAGTCCCTCTTTAGGGGGCCGCACAGATACGCAGTATTTT.

The rearrangement links TRBV6-5 to TRBJ2-3; 9 positions match TRBD2. Germline CDR1 and CDR2: MNHEY and SVGAGI. V shed 6 bases, J shed 6 bases, and the junction held 4 bases outside the gene matches. This CDR3 contains 13 residues. CDR3: CASRSGGHDTQYF. DNA of the CDR3: TGTGCCAGCAGAAGCGGGGGGCACGATACGCAGTATTTT.

J is TRBJ2-7 and V is TRBV10-2, with no clear D. Germline CDR1 is WSHSY and CDR2 is SAAADI. V was clipped by 8 bases and J by 1 base, with 6 bases between them. The CDR3 has 11 amino acids. In DNA form, the CDR3 reads TGCGCCAGCGCACATTCCTACGAGCAGTACTTC. Protein: CASAHSYEQYF.

This clone was recorded a few times. The V call is TRBV12-3 or TRBV12-4, the J call TRBJ1-2; the match to TRBD1 covers 9 bases. The CDR3 is made up of 13 amino acids. The trim removed 6 bases at V and 6 bases at J, leaving 5 bases unmatched. The CDR3: CASSRRTGDGYTF. CDR3 in DNA: TGTGCCAGCAGCCGTCGGACAGGGGATGGCTACACCTTC.

This chain uses TRBV30 with TRBJ1-5; no clear D. With 2 bases removed from V and 4 bases from J, the gap between germline ends came to 9 bases. Germline V gene data show CDR1 as GTSNPN and CDR2 as SVGIG (reference sequence). There are 13 residues in the CDR3. As DNA, the CDR3 is TGTGCCTGGAGTCGGAGGCCTAATCAGCCCCAGCATTTT. Translating gives CAWSRRPNQPQHF.

The chain combines TRBV9 with TRBJ2-3; possibly TRBD2 for D (6 bases). Germline CDR1 reads SGDLS; CDR2 reads YYNGEE. CDR3 length: 15 residues. V lost 3 bases, J lost 1 base, and 12 bases lay in between. The CDR3 DNA sequence: TGTGCCAGCAGCGAGGAGGGACTTCGCACAGATACGCAGTATTTT. Its translation: CASSEEGLRTDTQYF.

The V gene is TRBV2, the J gene TRBJ1-1, with TRBD1 matching over 10 bases. This CDR3 comprises 13 residues. Trimming cost V 9 bases and J 4 bases; bases outside gene matches: 5. Looked up from germline, CDR1 is SNHLY and CDR2 is FYNNEI. The CDR3 here is CASKDRGVTEAFF. The CDR3 DNA reads TGTGCCAGTAAGGACAGGGGGGTCACTGAAGCTTTCTTT.

The chain couples TRBV5-8 to TRBJ1-2, with 10 bases matching TRBD1. Germline V gene lookup returns CDR1 SGHTS and CDR2 YDEGEE. The CDR3 length is 16 residues. With 4 bases clipped from V and 0 bases from J, the junction kept 6 bases outside the gene matches. The CDR3 nucleotides are TGTGCCAGCAGCCGGTGGACAGGGGGATCTAACTATGGCTACACCTTC. It specifies CASSRWTGGSNYGYTF.

The chain uses TRBV12-5 and TRBJ1-1; 8 bases align to TRBD1. The V and J ends lost 6 bases and 0 bases, in that order; junction bases with no gene match: 6. The CDR3 is made up of 15 amino acids. Germline-derived CDR1 and CDR2 are LGHNT and FRNRAP. Here the CDR3 reads CASGTGTGVNTEAFF. DNA for the CDR3: TGTGCTAGTGGCACCGGGACAGGAGTGAACACTGAAGCTTTCTTT.

The gene calls are TRBV6-2 or TRBV6-3 and TRBJ1-1; D perhaps matches TRBD1 (5 bases). The CDR3 extends over 14 amino acids. Trimming removed 6 bases from V and 8 bases from J, with 19 bases in between. Germline CDR1 MNHEY, CDR2 SVGEGT. This CDR3 reads CASSNVLRKGEAFF. The CDR3 region has the DNA TGTGCCAGCAGCAACGTGTTGCGAAAGGGGGAAGCTTTCTTT.

CDR3: CASALGLAGDTDTGELFF. CDR3 in DNA: TGTGCCAGTGCTCTCGGACTAGCGGGGGATACCGACACCGGGGAGCTGTTTTTT. J is TRBJ2-2 and V is TRBV19; the match to TRBD2 covers 13 bases. The J segment lost 3 bases and the V segment lost 8 bases, leaving 12 bases of the junction unmatched. Germline V gives CDR1 LNHDA, CDR2 SQIVND (reference sequence). CDR3 length equals 18 residues.

V is TRBV18 and J is TRBJ1-2, with 9 bases that match TRBD1. Per the germline V gene, CDR1 is KGHSH and CDR2 is LQKENI. The CDR3 is 11 residues long. V shed 6 bases, J shed 13 bases, and the junction held 6 bases outside the gene matches. In DNA, the CDR3 is TGTGCCAGCTCGGACGGGACAGGGACCACCTTC. Protein sequence: CASSDGTGTTF.

The chain is built from TRBV29-1 and TRBJ2-7; 9 nucleotides line up with TRBD1. CDR1 is SQVTM, CDR2 ANQGSEA, per germline. The CDR3 length is 14 residues. V lost 5 bases, J lost 5 bases, and 10 bases stayed unmatched. The CDR3 bases are TGCAGCGTTTCTCGTGGGACAGGGACCCACGAGCAGTACTTC. Translated, it gives CSVSRGTGTHEQYF.

The chain employs TRBV6-5 and TRBJ1-6; D is ambiguous. Between the trimmed V and J ends, which lost 7 bases and 7 bases, there was a span of 11 bases. This CDR3 region has 13 residues. Germline CDR1 reads MNHEY; CDR2 reads SVGAGI. DNA of the CDR3: TGTGCCAGCAAGCAGGTTGAAAATTCACCCCTCCACTTT. Encoded protein: CASKQVENSPLHF.

The chain carries TRBV11-2 and TRBJ1-5; a possible D gene is TRBD1 (6 bases). V was shortened by 1 base and J by 6 bases, with 7 bases between the two germline ends. CDR1 SGHAT and CDR2 FQNNGV come from the germline V gene. The CDR3 runs to 13 residues. CDR3 residues: CASSLGGLQPQHF. The CDR3 region has the DNA TGTGCCAGCAGCTTAGGGGGGCTTCAGCCCCAGCATTTT. The full variable domain, its missing parts supplied by reference TRBV11-2 and TRBJ1-5, is EAGVAQSPRYKIIEKRQSVAFWCNPISGHATLYWYQQILGQGPKLLIQFQNNGVVDDSQLPKDRFSAERLKGVDSTLKIQPAKLEDSAVYLCASSLGGLQPQHFGDGTRLSIL.

J is TRBJ2-4 and V is TRBV24-1; 8 bases agree with TRBD1. The CDR3 runs 15 residues. In germline, CDR1 is KGHDR, CDR2 SFDVKD. Germline trimming cut 3 bases from V and 6 bases from J; bases unmatched to any gene: 6. The CDR3 DNA reads TGTGCCACCAGTGATCAGGGGGCTGGGGTAAACATTCAGTACTTC. Its translation is CATSDQGAGVNIQYF.

The chain has TRBV6-4 and TRBJ1-1; D unresolved. Trimming stripped 3 bases from V and 0 bases from J, with 5 bases between. This CDR3 is built from 13 residues. In germline, CDR1 is MRHNA, CDR2 SNTAGT. The CDR3 sequence is CASSEKLNTEAFF. The CDR3 coding sequence is TGTGCCAGCAGTGAGAAGCTGAACACTGAAGCTTTCTTT.

The chain recombines TRBV21-1 with TRBJ1-2. TRBV21-1 is noted as a pseudogene. The length of the CDR3 is 15 residues. The CDR3 nucleotides are TGTGCCAGCAGCAAAGTACGGGGGGCCGGCTATGGCTACACCTTC. It specifies CASSKVRGAGYGYTF.

V is TRBV5-1 and J is TRBJ2-7; D might be TRBD1 (8 bases). The CDR3 covers 14 residues. V dropped 4 bases and J dropped 4 bases, with 15 bases sitting between them. Germline CDR1 is SGHRS and CDR2 is YFSETQ. CDR3 loop: CASSNLQGGYEQYF. The DNA for the CDR3 is TGCGCCAGCAGCAACCTACAGGGGGGGTACGAGCAGTACTTC.

The chain combines TRBV30 with TRBJ1-5; no definite D call. Per the germline V gene, CDR1 is GTSNPN and CDR2 is SVGIG (reference sequence). Trimming pared 2 bases from V and 4 bases from J, leaving 9 bases between. The CDR3 loop spans 13 amino acids. CDR3 residues: CAWSRDPNQPQHF. CDR3 nucleotide sequence: TGTGCCTGGAGTCGGGATCCTAATCAGCCCCAGCATTTT.

The rearrangement links TRBV7-9 to TRBJ1-1, with 12 bases aligning to TRBD1. This CDR3 is built from 17 residues. The J segment lost 6 bases and the V segment lost 3 bases, leaving 11 bases of the junction unmatched. Germline V gene lookup returns CDR1 SEHNR and CDR2 FQNEAQ (reference sequence). Here the CDR3 reads CASSFFGTGGENAEAFF. The CDR3 DNA reads TGTGCCAGCAGCTTTTTCGGGACAGGGGGCGAAAATGCTGAAGCTTTCTTT.

The chain carries TRBV6-5 and TRBJ1-6; D possibly corresponds to TRBD1 (5 bases). The CDR3 totals 16 residues. CDR1 MNHEY and CDR2 SVGAGI come from the germline V gene. Trimming pared 4 bases from V and 8 bases from J, leaving 18 bases between. This CDR3 reads CASSLKGPLRYSPLHF. The CDR3 DNA sequence: TGTGCCAGCAGTTTGAAGGGGCCCTTGAGGTATTCACCCCTCCACTTT.

The chain has TRBV10-3 and TRBJ2-7; D gene uncertain. CDR3 length: 13 residues. The germline V gene encodes CDR1 ENHRY and CDR2 SYGVKD. Between the trimmed V and J ends, which lost 4 bases and 0 bases, there was a span of 7 bases. The CDR3 sequence is CAISAVSSYEQYF. The CDR3 DNA follows: TGTGCCATCAGTGCTGTCAGCTCCTACGAGCAGTACTTC.